Listed below are T cell receptor beta chains from one sample, sequenced in a study of monozygotic twins with inflammatory bowel disease. For each CDR3 protein, TCRdb gives one entry from its re-call of the 5' RACE reads, without DNA. Its listing shows around 380,000 distinct CDR3 sequences. The specimen sequenced was blood. These receptors originate from a human donor with ulcerative colitis or Crohn's disease, or a healthy co-twin of an affected twin (not recorded which). CDR3s include the opening cysteine and the closing phenylalanine or tryptophan.

v_gene,j_gene,CDR3aa
TRBV5-1,TRBJ1-1,CASSSSPHPQGTEAFF
TRBV7-3,TRBJ2-7,CASSLTSGGPYEQYF
TRBV5-5,TRBJ1-6,CASSSGQGSNSPLHF
TRBV27,TRBJ1-1,CASSSLGPQQTEAFF
TRBV29-1,TRBJ1-1,CSVEDRGGAEAFF
TRBV4-2,TRBJ2-1,CASGSLAGGGNEQFF
TRBV20-1,TRBJ2-7,CSARNYLPGYAYEQYF
TRBV7-2,TRBJ2-3,CASSLGLALNTQYF
TRBV19,TRBJ2-2,CASTRTGENTGELFF
TRBV3-1,TRBJ1-2,CASSQARYYGYTF
TRBV28,TRBJ2-7,CASIPWSWNEQYF
TRBV5-5,TRBJ2-7,CASSSRDSVWEQYF
TRBV30,TRBJ2-6,CAYLGQGVRSGANVLTF
TRBV5-6,TRBJ2-6,CASSLVLGANVLTF
TRBV10-1,TRBJ1-2,CASSETGGTFGYTF
TRBV28,TRBJ1-2,CASRPPTGTGLQGYTF
TRBV7-2,TRBJ2-5,CASSLGGQGVALETQYF
TRBV12-3/TRBV12-4,TRBJ1-1,CASSLETGLGTEAFF
TRBV20-1,TRBJ2-1,CSASLPGQGLQFF
TRBV7-9,TRBJ2-1,CAIRGGYIIHEQFF
TRBV3-1,TRBJ1-2,CASSRSQGIYGYTF
TRBV19,TRBJ2-1,CASSRWESNEQFF
TRBV3-1,TRBJ2-5,CASSLRTGGQETQYF
TRBV11-2,TRBJ2-2,CASTPGTSGRADTGELFF
TRBV3-1,TRBJ2-7,CASSQTSDWIYEQYF
TRBV5-1,TRBJ2-3,CASSISGAGADTQYF
TRBV6-5,TRBJ1-2,CASSYVGQGGAYTF
TRBV20-1,TRBJ1-1,CSARLGSDRAFF
TRBV27,TRBJ1-1,CASSSQGYTEAFF
TRBV28,TRBJ2-7,CASSRRTGAYEQYF
TRBV7-2,TRBJ2-5,CASSQTRAQETQYF
TRBV28,TRBJ2-1,CASSQPPVRDNEQFF
TRBV28,TRBJ2-1,CASKLAGTRGWREQFF
TRBV20-1,TRBJ2-7,CSAKGDTSYEQYF
TRBV27,TRBJ2-7,CASSLSPRPSSYEQYF
TRBV9,TRBJ2-1,CASSVAGTSGYNEQFF
TRBV18,TRBJ1-1,CASSPQNGPRGAEAFF
TRBV19,TRBJ1-6,CASSMPGRQAIDYNSPLHF
TRBV7-6,TRBJ1-1,CASSLEQNTEAFF
TRBV6-1,TRBJ2-2,CASSTGGYTGELFF
TRBV12-3/TRBV12-4,TRBJ2-1,CASRQGGGEQFF
TRBV20-1,TRBJ1-4,CSARRGAANEKLFF
TRBV11-1,TRBJ2-7,CASSKPLPWQGSFYEQYF
TRBV4-3,TRBJ1-2,CASSQDQGTYGYTF
TRBV11-2,TRBJ2-2,CASSIGTDTGELFF
TRBV28,TRBJ2-2,CASSFTSAGELFF
TRBV6-1,TRBJ1-5,CASSRAGFNQPQHF
TRBV5-1,TRBJ2-7,CASSSTLSGGSSYEQYF
TRBV11-2,TRBJ2-3,CASNPQITGNLGTDTQYF
TRBV20-1,TRBJ1-4,CSARDMDEKLFF
TRBV5-1,TRBJ1-2,CASSRLGTRDGYTF
TRBV6-5,TRBJ2-7,CASSTDRDRSYEQYF
TRBV20-1,TRBJ1-6,CSAGQGPNSPLHF
TRBV20-1,TRBJ1-2,CSARVGSLGDYGYTF
TRBV5-1,TRBJ1-1,CASRSEGGYRAFF
TRBV7-6,TRBJ2-1,CASSLRQAAYNEQFF
TRBV30,TRBJ1-3,CAWSLTAGNTIYF